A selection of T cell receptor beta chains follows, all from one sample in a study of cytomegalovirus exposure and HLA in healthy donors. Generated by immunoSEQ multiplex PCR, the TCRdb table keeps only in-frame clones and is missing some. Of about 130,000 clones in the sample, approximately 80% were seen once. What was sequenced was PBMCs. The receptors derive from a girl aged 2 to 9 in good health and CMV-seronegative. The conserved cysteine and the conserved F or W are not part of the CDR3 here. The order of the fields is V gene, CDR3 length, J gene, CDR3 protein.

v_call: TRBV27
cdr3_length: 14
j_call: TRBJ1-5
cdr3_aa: ASSLSGQGADQPQH

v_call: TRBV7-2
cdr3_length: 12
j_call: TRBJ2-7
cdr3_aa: ASSLEEGRYEQY

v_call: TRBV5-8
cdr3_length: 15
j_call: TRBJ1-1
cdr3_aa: ASSLVDRSWAYTEAF

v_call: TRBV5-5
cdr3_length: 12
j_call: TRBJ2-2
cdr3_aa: ASRRLAGAGELF

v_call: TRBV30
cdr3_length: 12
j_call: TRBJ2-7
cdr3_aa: AWRARDYSYEQY

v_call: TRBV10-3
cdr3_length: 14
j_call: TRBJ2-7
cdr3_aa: AISDPGRRTAYEQY

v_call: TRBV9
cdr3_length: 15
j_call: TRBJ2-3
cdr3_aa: ASSALNRGLGTDTQY

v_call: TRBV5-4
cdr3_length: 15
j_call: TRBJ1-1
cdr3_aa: ASSSMPRQGRNTEAF

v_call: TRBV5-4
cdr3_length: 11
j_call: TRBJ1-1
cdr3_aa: ASSFDGRLLGL

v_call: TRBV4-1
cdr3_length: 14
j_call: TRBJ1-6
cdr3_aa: ASSQGGQGADSPLH

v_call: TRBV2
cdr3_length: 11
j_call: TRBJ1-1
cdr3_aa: ASSLQINTEAF

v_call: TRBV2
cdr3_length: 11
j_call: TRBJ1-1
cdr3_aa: ASSTDVHTEAF

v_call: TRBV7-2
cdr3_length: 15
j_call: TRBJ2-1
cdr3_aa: ASSAPGLAGGANEQF

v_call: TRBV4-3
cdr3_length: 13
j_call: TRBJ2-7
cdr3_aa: ASSQVRVEMAEQY

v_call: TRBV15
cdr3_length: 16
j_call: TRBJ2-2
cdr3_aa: ATSRDPPRGRNTGELF

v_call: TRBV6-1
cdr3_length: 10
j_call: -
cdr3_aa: ASIHGWSEQY

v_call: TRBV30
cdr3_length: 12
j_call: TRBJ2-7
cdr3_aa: AWSRTATTYEQY

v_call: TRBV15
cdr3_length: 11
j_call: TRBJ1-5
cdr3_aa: ATSAVGGQPQH

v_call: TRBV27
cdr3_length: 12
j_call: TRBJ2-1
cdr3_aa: ASSFSGPNNEQF

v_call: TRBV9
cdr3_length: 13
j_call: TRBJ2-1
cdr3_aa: ASSVTTGGYNEQF

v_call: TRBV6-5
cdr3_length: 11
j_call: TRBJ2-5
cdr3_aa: ASRLTGSETQY

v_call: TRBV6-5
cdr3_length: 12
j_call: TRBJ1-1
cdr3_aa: ASSTGTGVTEAF

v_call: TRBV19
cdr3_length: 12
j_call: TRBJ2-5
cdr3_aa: ASSIGTIQETQY

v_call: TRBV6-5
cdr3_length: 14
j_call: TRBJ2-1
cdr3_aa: ASSYSATGDRNEQF

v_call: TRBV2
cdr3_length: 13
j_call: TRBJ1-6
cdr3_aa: ASSVRQGTNSPLH

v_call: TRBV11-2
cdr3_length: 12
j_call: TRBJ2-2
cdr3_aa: ASTLSVGAGELF

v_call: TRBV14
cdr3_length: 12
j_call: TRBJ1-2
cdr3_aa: ASSQDRAQGGYT

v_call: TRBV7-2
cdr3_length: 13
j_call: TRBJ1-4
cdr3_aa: ASSESVGTTEKLF

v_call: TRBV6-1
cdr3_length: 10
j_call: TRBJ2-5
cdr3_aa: ASSGSHGTQY

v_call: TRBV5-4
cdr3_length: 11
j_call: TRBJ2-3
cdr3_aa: ASSLQDTDTQY